This TCR beta chain was observed in a study of regulatory T cells in long-lasting Graves disease (dated by TCRdb to about 2021). With respect to the entire study: Persistent Graves' disease was defined as antithyroid drug treatment for over 5 years with persistently positive TSH receptor autoantibodies. A total of roughly 35 samples underwent TCR sequencing: about 13 from persistent and roughly 20 from newly diagnosed Graves' disease patients. In the clinical cohort, patients with persistent Graves' disease had used antithyroid drugs for an average of roughly ten years. Patients with persistent Graves' disease were compared with patients with newly diagnosed Graves' disease using TCR sequencing and RNA sequencing of peripheral blood. The study was registered as a clinical trial and conducted in China. The paper as a whole reports these results and caveats: Persistent patients shared more public clonotypes among themselves (around 2,800) than newly diagnosed patients did (approximately 900). Lower TCR Shannon entropy and fewer highly expanded clones were observed in persistent Graves' disease patients than in newly diagnosed patients, which suggested clonal expansion. Persistent disease showed preferential use of TRBV28, TRBJ1-2 and TRBJ2-5, whereas newly diagnosed disease favored TRBV20-1 and TRBJ2-1. Because the primary lesion, thyroid tissue, could not be accessed, the study looked at peripheral blood alone. Sequencing and analysis were restricted to the TCR beta chain. The small sample size was acknowledged by the authors as a limitation that may reduce accuracy.

This clonotype was observed at least ten times. What antigen it recognizes has not been identified. Base qualities are not recorded, but no much larger clone differs from it by a single base. For this chain, trimming is 5 bases at the V end and 2 bases at the J end, and the number of junction bases without a gene match is 4. In the germline V gene, CDR1 corresponds to SGHAT and CDR2 to FQNNGV. Measured from the cysteine to the phenylalanine, the CDR3 is 14 residues long. The only DNA kept is the CDR3, 42 bases in frame from the first base. The sample's time point label is to be understood as: persistent/refractory GD, antithyroid drugs over 5 years with positive TRAb. For both TCR sequencing and RNA sequencing, RNA was extracted from PBMCs using TRIzol. The diagnosis of Graves' disease was made according to American Thyroid Association guidelines. Recruitment of patients was carried out at an endocrinology department in Xi'an, China. Each patient gave 8.5 to 9.5 milliliters of peripheral blood, collected in an EDTA anticoagulant tube. Ficoll Paque Plus density gradient separation was used to isolate PBMCs, and no further T cell sorting was done. An Agilent 2100 Bioanalyzer and agarose gel were used to check RNA quality, while a NanoDrop 2000 measured RNA concentration.

The receptor library was made with multiplex PCR. TCRdb records Illumina HiSeq 4000 as the sequencer. To build TCR beta libraries, CDR3 regions were amplified by Arm-PCR using iRepertoire HTBI primers. PCR products were gel purified before sequencing. As for the original processing: Gene usage analysis of CDR3 amino acid clonotypes used the approximately 62 TRBV and about 15 TRBJ segments found across samples. COPE and FqMerger were used to merge filtered high-quality paired reads into contigs. BLAST was used to align contigs to IMGT TRBV, TRBD and TRBJ reference genes, with CDR3 defined following IMGT. Any clonotype with a frequency above 0.1% was counted as a highly expanded clone. Repertoire diversity was measured by Shannon entropy, and V-J evenness by the Gini coefficient. A clonotype was considered public if more than one individual shared it. The public sequencing data were trimmed at Q25 with fastp and processed into clonotypes with MiXCR by TCRdb, which kept only in-frame beta chains. Under each unique CDR3 protein, matching rows form one entry showing the most common genes and DNA. TCRdb's processing, not the study's, gives the V and J calls here. The sample data list around 400,000 distinct CDR3 sequences, and roughly 24% of these were observed just once. About 29% of the sample lies in the top ten.

Sequenced material: peripheral blood mononuclear cells (PBMCs), taken when the disease was refractory, from a patient treated with antithyroid drugs. The source is a woman between 40 and 55 years old with Graves disease. Donor details come from another sample of the same person, matched by shared clones. The chain uses TRBV11-2 and TRBJ2-5; TRBD2 lines up with 8 middle nucleotides. CDR3 region: CASSQLAAQETQYF. The nucleotides are TGTGCCAGCAGCCAACTAGCGGCTCAAGAGACCCAGTACTTC.